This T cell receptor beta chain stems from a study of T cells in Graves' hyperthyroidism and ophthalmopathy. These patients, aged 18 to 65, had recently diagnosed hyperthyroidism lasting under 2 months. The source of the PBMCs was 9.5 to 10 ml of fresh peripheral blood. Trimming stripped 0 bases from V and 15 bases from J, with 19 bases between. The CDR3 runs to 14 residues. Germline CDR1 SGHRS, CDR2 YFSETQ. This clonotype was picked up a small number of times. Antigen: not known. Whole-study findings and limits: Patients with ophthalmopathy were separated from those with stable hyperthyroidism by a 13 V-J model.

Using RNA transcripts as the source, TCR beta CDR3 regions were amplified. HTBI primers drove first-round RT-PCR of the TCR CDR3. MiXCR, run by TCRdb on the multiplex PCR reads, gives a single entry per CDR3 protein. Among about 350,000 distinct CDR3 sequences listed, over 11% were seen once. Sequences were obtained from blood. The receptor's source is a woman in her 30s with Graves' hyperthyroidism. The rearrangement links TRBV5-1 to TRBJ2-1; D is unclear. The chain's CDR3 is CASSLGPEPQVPFF. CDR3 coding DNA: TGCGCCAGCAGCTTGGGACCGGAGCCCCAGGTCCCGTTCTTC.